These 10 T cell receptor beta chains share one sample of origin, sequenced in a study of T cell repertoires and HLA-DP antigens. Using immunoSEQ multiplex PCR, the repertoire was profiled, and TCRdb retains in-frame clones only, with some absent. Here the sample spans approximately 73,000 clones, about 80% being singletons. Antigen specificity for these receptors is unknown. Sequences were obtained from CD4+ T cells from PBMCs. The source is a man in his fifties or sixties in good health and CMV-seronegative.

The chain combines TRBV15 with TRBJ1-5; D is ambiguous. The V end was cut by 3 bases, the J end by 6 bases, with 6 bases between. This CDR3 region has 12 residues. CDR1 LNHNV and CDR2 YYDKDF come from the germline V gene (reference sequence). Here the CDR3 DNA reads TGTGCCACCAGCAGGGATGTTCAGCCCCAGCATTTT. Amino acids: CATSRDVQPQHF.

This chain links TRBV6-1 with TRBJ2-6, with D perhaps TRBD1 or TRBD2 (6 bases each). V lost 7 bases and J 2 bases, leaving 12 bases between the germline ends. Germline values: CDR1 MNHNS, CDR2 SASEGT. The CDR3 consists of 15 residues. This CDR3 reads CASTWRGAGANVLTF. The CDR3, as DNA: TGTGCCAGCACCTGGAGGGGGGCTGGGGCCAACGTCCTGACTTTC.

This chain connects TRBV10-3 to TRBJ2-7; D is possibly TRBD1 (6 bases). The CDR3 extends over 14 amino acids. V lost 3 bases and J lost 3, with 12 bases in between. CDR1 ENHRY and CDR2 SYGVKD come from the germline V gene. CDR3 DNA sequence: TGTGCCATCAGTGAACAGGGTTTTGGCTACGAGCAGTACTTC. It translates to CAISEQGFGYEQYF.

The table lists this clone with a count of one. The genes are TRBV9 and TRBJ2-5, with a weak D call TRBD1 (5 bases). CDR1 and CDR2 from the germline V gene are SGDLS and YYNGEE. CDR3 length equals 14 residues. The germline V and J ends were trimmed by 3 bases and 0 bases, with 9 bases remaining between them. The CDR3 spells CASSGGPNQETQYF. The CDR3 DNA reads as TGTGCCAGCAGCGGGGGCCCGAACCAAGAGACCCAGTACTTC.

In this sample, this clone turned up many times. The chain carries TRBV7-9 and TRBJ1-5, with no clear D. This CDR3 is built from 17 residues. The germline V gene encodes CDR1 SEHNR and CDR2 FQNEAQ (reference sequence). Trimming removed 4 bases at V and 0 bases at J, with 16 bases between. In nucleotides, the CDR3 is TGTGCCAGCAGCTACGGCCCGGCGGCGAATAGCAATCAGCCCCAGCATTTT. Its translation is CASSYGPAANSNQPQHF.

This clone came up a few times. The chain employs TRBV27 and TRBJ1-5; 8 positions match TRBD1. The CDR3 totals 14 residues. Looked up from germline, CDR1 is MNHEY and CDR2 is SMNVEV (reference sequence). V lost 6 bases to trimming and J lost 4 bases; unmatched junction nucleotides: 5. CDR3 DNA: TGTGCCAGCAGATCCACAGGGGGTAATCAGCCCCAGCATTTT. It codes for CASRSTGGNQPQHF.

Here the CDR3 DNA reads TGTGCCAGTAGCGAGAGGAGCTCCTACGAGCAGTACTTC. As protein: CASSERSSYEQYF. J is TRBJ2-7 and V is TRBV19; D call uncertain. CDR3 size: 13 residues. Looked up from germline, CDR1 is LNHDA and CDR2 is SQIVND (reference sequence). Trimming left V 6 bases short and J 0 bases short, with 9 bases between.

The chain uses TRBV2 and TRBJ2-2; tentatively, D is TRBD2 (6 bases). CDR1 is SNHLY, CDR2 FYNNEI, per germline. The CDR3 runs 15 residues. V shed 3 bases and J shed 4 bases, with 12 bases lying between them. The chain's CDR3 is CASSEELAGTGELFF. As DNA, the CDR3 is TGTGCCAGCAGTGAGGAACTAGCCGGCACCGGGGAGCTGTTTTTT.

The V gene is TRBV7-8, the J gene TRBJ1-2; D gene uncertain. Trimming took 4 bases from V and 3 from J, leaving 12 bases between them. Germline CDR1 reads SGHVS; CDR2 reads FQNEAQ. This CDR3 has 14 amino acids. CDR3 sequence: CASSSAGIYYGYTF. The CDR3 DNA is TGTGCCAGCAGCTCCGCGGGGATCTACTATGGCTACACCTTC.

This clone came up many times. The CDR3 spells CASSQGPGLKNTEAFF. The CDR3, as DNA: TGCGCCAGCAGCCAAGGACCGGGACTCAAGAACACTGAAGCTTTCTTT. The chain is built from TRBV4-3 and TRBJ1-1, with a tentative D call TRBD1 (5 bases). CDR1 is LGHNA and CDR2 is YSLEER in the germline V gene. This CDR3 has 16 residues. V was clipped by 1 base and J by 1 base, with 13 bases between them.